This TCR beta chain was recorded in a study of blood T cell repertoires in COVID-19. Study as a whole: The United States, Italy and Spain were the sources of the acute and convalescent COVID-19 samples. From T cells, B-cell-depleted T cells, or PBMCs came the material, which was cDNA or gDNA.

Per the original methods: Using reference gene primer amplification, nucleated cell counts were estimated. Libraries were prepared by immunoSEQ multiplex PCR; TCRdb keeps only in-frame clonotypes and omits some of them. The D gene and trimming were derived from the DNA, and the V and J assignments and clone size from that table. This sample carries tens of thousands of clones, over 75% of them seen once, and the ten largest clones take less than 8.5%. Germline V gene sequence: CDR1 SGDLS, CDR2 YYNGEE. The length of the CDR3 is 16 residues. V lost 0 bases, J lost 2 bases, and 7 bases stayed unmatched.

The receptor was isolated from a human donor in a cohort sampled during active COVID-19. The rearrangement links TRBV9 to TRBJ1-1; 7 positions agree with TRBD1. The sequencing sample was made of peripheral blood. The CDR3 here is CASSVGSNRGNTEAFF. CDR3 DNA sequence: TGTGCCAGCAGCGTAGGTTCGAACAGGGGAAACACTGAAGCTTTCTTT.